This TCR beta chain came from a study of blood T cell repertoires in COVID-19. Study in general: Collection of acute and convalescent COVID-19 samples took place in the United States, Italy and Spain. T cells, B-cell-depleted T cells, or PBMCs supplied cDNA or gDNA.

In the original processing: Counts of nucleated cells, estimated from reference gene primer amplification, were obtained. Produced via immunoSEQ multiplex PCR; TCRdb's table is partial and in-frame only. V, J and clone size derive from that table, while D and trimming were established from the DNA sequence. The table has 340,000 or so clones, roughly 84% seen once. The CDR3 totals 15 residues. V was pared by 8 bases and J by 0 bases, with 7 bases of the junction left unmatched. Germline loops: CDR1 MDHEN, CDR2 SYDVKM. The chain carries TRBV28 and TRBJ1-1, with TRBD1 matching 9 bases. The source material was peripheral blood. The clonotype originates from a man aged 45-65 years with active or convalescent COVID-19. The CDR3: CASGRTGVMNTEAFF. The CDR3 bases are TGTGCCAGCGGTAGGACAGGGGTGATGAACACTGAAGCTTTCTTT.